Below, one T cell receptor (beta chain) is given with its context. This record comes from a study of T cell responses to AZD1222 COVID-19 vaccine. The CDR3 consists of 16 residues. Germline values: CDR1 SGHRS, CDR2 YFSETQ. V was pared by 6 bases and J by 0 bases, with 15 bases between. TCRdb keeps only in-frame clones here, not all; method: immunoSEQ multiplex PCR. The sample contains about 120,000 clones, 85% to 95% of which appear only once. The chain has TRBV5-1 and TRBJ1-4; possibly TRBD1 for D (6 bases). The material was peripheral blood, obtained on day 0 of AZD1222 vaccination. The sequence derives from an adult in good health. Here the CDR3 reads CASTWGPGATNEKLFF. The CDR3 bases are TGCGCCAGCACCTGGGGGCCCGGGGCAACTAATGAAAAACTGTTTTTT. Complete variable domain (other parts from reference TRBV5-1 and TRBJ1-4): KAGVTQTPRYLIKTRGQQVTLSCSPISGHRSVSWYQQTPGQGLQFLFEYFSETQRNKGNFPGRFSGRQFSNSRSEMNVSTLELGDSALYLCASTWGPGATNEKLFFGSGTQLSVL.